One and the same sample provided the 28 T cell receptor beta chains below, sequenced in a study of memory B cells and T cells in multiple sclerosis. Some clones are missing from TCRdb's copy, which holds only in-frame ones; the method was immunoSEQ multiplex PCR. The sample has some 7,900 clones; roughly 50% are singletons. The sequencing input was memory (CD45RO+) CD8+ T cells from blood. The receptors derive from a human donor with multiple sclerosis.

V usage is TRBV7-3 and J usage is TRBJ1-2; D is possibly TRBD1 (5 bases). CDR3 size: 13 residues. CDR1 SGHTA and CDR2 FQGTGA come from the germline V gene. The V end was cut by 5 bases, the J end by 4 bases, with 11 bases between. The CDR3 sequence: CASSQQGGYGYTF. CDR3 bases: TGTGCCAGCAGCCAGCAGGGTGGCTATGGCTACACCTTC.

J is TRBJ2-7 and V is TRBV6-1, with 7 bases lining up with TRBD1. Trimming took 2 bases from V and 5 from J; bases not matched to a gene: 6. CDR1 MNHNS and CDR2 SASEGT come from the germline V gene. The CDR3 is 14 amino acids. The CDR3, as DNA: TGTGCCAGCAGTGAAATCGGGACAGCTCACGAGCAGTACTTC. Its protein product is CASSEIGTAHEQYF.

The chain carries TRBV15 and TRBJ2-5, with TRBD1 identical over 7 bases. The better agreement between TRBJ2-7 and the DNA end casts doubt on the J call. CDR3 size: 17 residues. From germline, CDR1 is LNHNV and CDR2 YYDKDF (reference sequence). The CDR3 nucleotides read TGTGCCACCAGCAGAGTTGAGGGGGCTGGGAGCTCCTACGAGCAGTACTTC. This encodes CATSRVEGAGSSYEQYF.

This sequence joins TRBV28 and TRBJ1-1; D gene unclear. Trimming took 5 bases from V and 1 from J, leaving 11 bases between them. The germline V gene encodes CDR1 MDHEN and CDR2 SYDVKM. CDR3 length equals 14 residues. Here the CDR3 reads CASSPLAENTEAFF. The DNA for the CDR3 is TGTGCCAGCAGTCCTTTGGCGGAGAACACTGAAGCTTTCTTT.

This sequence joins TRBV29-1 and TRBJ2-1, with D hard to call. The germline V gene encodes CDR1 SQVTM and CDR2 ANQGSEA. Trimming pared 8 bases from V and 2 bases from J, leaving 10 bases between. CDR3 length: 12 amino acids. The CDR3 DNA is TGCAGCATGAAGCGCCCCTACAATGAGCAGTTCTTC. This codes for CSMKRPYNEQFF.

The table lists this clone with a count of one. The V call is TRBV27, the J call TRBJ2-7, with D perhaps matching TRBD1 (5 bases). With 3 bases removed from V and 3 bases from J, the gap between germline ends came to 9 bases. There are 13 residues in the CDR3. CDR1 and CDR2 from the germline V gene are MNHEY and SMNVEV (reference sequence). CDR3 sequence: CASSLFRDYEQYF. Here the CDR3 DNA reads TGTGCCAGCAGTTTGTTCAGGGACTACGAGCAGTACTTC.

This clone is labeled medium-sized. The rearrangement uses TRBV19 and TRBJ2-1; maybe TRBD2 (6 bases). The CDR3 spans 14 residues. V dropped 3 bases and J dropped 4 bases, with 10 bases sitting between them. Germline-derived CDR1 and CDR2 are LNHDA and SQIVND (reference sequence). CDR3 sequence (DNA): TGTGCCAGTAGTATGGCGGGGACTTACAATGAGCAGTTCTTC. Residues: CASSMAGTYNEQFF.

This clone was recorded a few times. V and J are TRBV11-1 and TRBJ2-1; 8 bases fit TRBD2. Unmatched junction bases numbered 11, after V lost 1 base and J lost 9 bases. The CDR3 runs to 16 residues. Germline V gene sequence: CDR1 SGHAT, CDR2 FQDESV (reference sequence). The CDR3 region has the DNA TGTGCCAGCAGCTTAGTCTTGACGGGAGGGCCTGGTGAGCAGTTCTTC. Translated: CASSLVLTGGPGEQFF. Full variable domain (missing parts from reference TRBV11-1 and TRBJ2-1): EAEVAQSPRYKITEKSQAVAFWCDPISGHATLYWYRQILGQGPELLVQFQDESVVDDSQLPKDRFSAERLKGVDSTLKIQPAELGDSAMYLCASSLVLTGGPGEQFFGPGTRLTVL.

The chain recombines TRBV6-1 with TRBJ2-3; 8 nucleotides line up with TRBD2. CDR1 MNHNS and CDR2 SASEGT come from the germline V gene. With 2 bases clipped from V and 1 base from J, the junction kept 2 bases outside the gene matches. The CDR3 has 15 amino acids. CDR3 in amino acids: CASSEFSGGTDTQYF. The CDR3 bases are TGTGCCAGCAGTGAATTTAGCGGGGGCACAGATACGCAGTATTTT.

The V gene is TRBV7-3, the J gene TRBJ1-2; D may be TRBD1 (5 bases). With 5 bases removed from V and 4 bases from J, the gap between germline ends came to 11 bases. Germline V gene lookup returns CDR1 SGHTA and CDR2 FQGTGA. The CDR3 sequence is 13 residues long. This CDR3 reads CASSAKGSYGYTF. CDR3 nucleotides: TGTGCCAGCAGCGCGAAGGGGTCCTATGGCTACACCTTC.

This rearrangement joins TRBV6-4 to TRBJ1-5; D uncertain. Germline CDR1 and CDR2: MRHNA and SNTAGT. Trimming took 6 bases from V and 2 from J, leaving 14 bases between them. CDR3 length: 15 amino acids. The CDR3 DNA reads as TGTGCCAGCAGCGTGGACTCTGAAGGCAATCAGCCCCAGCATTTT. It is translated as CASSVDSEGNQPQHF.

The gene calls are TRBV7-9 and TRBJ2-3; 9 bases line up with TRBD2. V was pared by 10 bases and J by 2 bases, with 16 bases of the junction left unmatched. CDR3 size: 17 residues. The V gene's germline CDR1 is SEHNR and CDR2 FQNEAQ (reference sequence). The CDR3: CATPSGIGDKYTDTQYF. The CDR3, as DNA: TGTGCCACCCCTAGCGGGATAGGGGATAAATACACAGATACGCAGTATTTT.

This chain joins TRBV4-2 and TRBJ1-6; 8 nucleotides align to TRBD1. The J segment lost 7 bases and the V segment lost 4 bases, leaving 3 bases of the junction unmatched. This CDR3 comprises 14 residues. CDR1 is LGHNA, CDR2 YNFKEQ, per germline. CDR3 coding DNA: TGTGCCAGCAGCCCGGGACAGGAGAATTCACCCCTCCACTTT. This encodes CASSPGQENSPLHF.

This clone was seen a single time. The chain has TRBV5-1 and TRBJ2-7; no firm D call. Germline V lookup: CDR1 SGHRS, CDR2 YFSETQ. V lost 1 base, J lost 0 bases, and 8 bases lay in between. The CDR3 covers 14 residues. CDR3 residues: CASSLYSSSYEQYF. Written as DNA, the CDR3 is TGCGCCAGCAGCTTGTACAGCTCCTCCTACGAGCAGTACTTC.

This rearrangement joins TRBV10-1 to TRBJ1-2; 7 positions match TRBD1. The CDR3 contains 14 residues. Germline loops: CDR1 WNHNN, CDR2 SYGVQD (reference sequence). V trimming: 3 bases; J trimming: 7 bases; junction bases outside the gene matches: 8. CDR3 bases: TGCGCCAGCAGTGACTCCCCGACAGGGACTGGCTACACCTTC. Translation gives CASSDSPTGTGYTF.

The genes are TRBV11-2 and TRBJ2-1; D might be TRBD2 (6 bases). Trimming took off 1 base at V and 4 bases at J, with 11 bases between the two ends. Germline loops: CDR1 SGHAT, CDR2 FQNNGV. This CDR3 is 15 amino acids long. CDR3 nucleotide sequence: TGTGCCAGCAGCTTAGTCGGGAGTGCGTACAATGAGCAGTTCTTC. The encoded protein is CASSLVGSAYNEQFF.

The gene calls are TRBV9 and TRBJ2-5; 9 nucleotides agree with TRBD2. The germline V gene encodes CDR1 SGDLS and CDR2 YYNGEE. The CDR3 is 16 residues long. With 2 bases clipped from V and 2 bases from J, the junction kept 7 bases outside the gene matches. The CDR3 loop is CASSVMLAGGQETQYF. The CDR3 DNA is TGTGCCAGCAGCGTTATGTTGGCGGGAGGGCAAGAGACCCAGTACTTC. The complete variable domain, with remaining parts taken from reference TRBV9 and TRBJ2-5, reads DSGVTQTPKHLITATGQRVTLRCSPRSGDLSVYWYQQSLDQGLQFLIQYYNGEERAKGNILERFSAQQFPDLHSELNLSSLELGDSALYFCASSVMLAGGQETQYFGPGTRLLVL.

The V gene is TRBV15, the J gene TRBJ2-2; 8 bases agree with TRBD2. Trimming cost V 0 bases and J 6 bases; bases outside gene matches: 3. CDR3 length equals 15 residues. CDR1 is LNHNV, CDR2 YYDKDF, per germline (reference sequence). The DNA for the CDR3 is TGTGCCACCAGCAGAGATCGGGGGGGGGCCGGGGAGCTGTTTTTT. Translating gives CATSRDRGGAGELFF.

This clone was counted between two and nine times. The chain uses TRBV7-8 and TRBJ2-7; 9 nucleotides match TRBD1. Trimming cost V 2 bases and J 2 bases; bases outside gene matches: 4. CDR1 is SGHVS and CDR2 is FQNEAQ in the germline V gene. The CDR3 has 15 residues. CDR3 in amino acids: CASSLYRGPTYEQYF. The CDR3 DNA reads as TGTGCCAGCAGCTTATACAGGGGGCCTACCTACGAGCAGTACTTC.

This rearrangement joins TRBV14 to TRBJ2-5; 11 bases are a match to TRBD1. The J call could be wrong; TRBJ2-7 is a better fit for the DNA end. The CDR3 is made up of 17 amino acids. The germline V gene encodes CDR1 SGHDN and CDR2 FVKESK. CDR3 DNA sequence: TGTGCCAGCAGCCCCTGGACAGGGGGCCGTACGTCCTACGAGCAGTACTTC. Amino acids: CASSPWTGGRTSYEQYF.

The J gene is TRBJ1-2, the V gene TRBV2; the match to TRBD1 covers 9 bases. J was trimmed by 7 bases and V by 7 bases; bases with no gene match: 4. Germline assignment: CDR1 SNHLY and CDR2 FYNNEI. The CDR3 runs 12 residues. In DNA, the CDR3 is TGTGCCAGCACAGGGACAGGGAGTGGCTACACCTTC. Protein sequence: CASTGTGSGYTF.

Turning to this clone: A single base is all that separates this from a far larger clone, so a read error is likely. In the same sample, other DNA sequences code for this CDR3. The CDR3 coding sequence is TGCGCCAGCAGCCAGGACCGGGACTCTGGGGCCAACGTCCTGACTTTC. It codes for CASSQDRDSGANVLTF. The chain employs TRBV4-1 and TRBJ2-6; TRBD2 is a possible D gene (5 bases). Trimming removed 3 bases from V and 0 bases from J, with 9 bases in between. Germline V gene data show CDR1 as MGHRA and CDR2 as YSYEKL. This CDR3 is built from 16 residues.

Judged by abundance, this clone is medium-sized. The chain uses TRBV28 and TRBJ2-7; 7 bases fit TRBD1. CDR3 length: 14 amino acids. With 5 bases clipped from V and 3 bases from J, the junction kept 7 bases outside the gene matches. Germline CDR1 MDHEN, CDR2 SYDVKM. The CDR3 region is CASSIDRVRYEQYF. The CDR3 nucleotides are TGTGCCAGCAGTATTGACAGGGTACGCTACGAGCAGTACTTC.

This clone came up a few times. V usage is TRBV10-3 and J usage is TRBJ2-7, with TRBD1 matching over 8 bases. The trim removed 8 bases at V and 0 bases at J, leaving 3 bases unmatched. The germline V gene encodes CDR1 ENHRY and CDR2 SYGVKD. The CDR3 runs 13 residues. The CDR3 sequence is CAIGDRTSYEQYF. As DNA, the CDR3 is TGTGCCATCGGGGACAGGACCTCCTACGAGCAGTACTTC.

The chain has TRBV6-1 and TRBJ1-1; D unresolved. CDR3 length: 14 amino acids. Germline CDR1 is MNHNS and CDR2 is SASEGT. Between the trimmed V and J ends, which lost 3 bases and 1 base, there was a span of 9 bases. The CDR3 protein is CASSELGGNTEAFF. The CDR3 bases are TGTGCCAGCAGTGAGCTCGGAGGGAACACTGAAGCTTTCTTT.

The rearrangement joins TRBV6-4 to TRBJ1-3; 11 positions agree with TRBD1. Losses at the gene ends were 7 bases for V and 2 bases for J; bases not matched to a gene: 7. The CDR3 extends over 16 amino acids. Looked up from germline, CDR1 is MRHNA and CDR2 is SNTAGT. The CDR3 DNA follows: TGTGCCAGCAACCCAGGACAGGGGGCAACTGGAAACACCATATATTTT. This codes for CASNPGQGATGNTIYF.

A remark on this clone: A read error may account for a junction end that differs from germline. Within the sample, other DNA sequences also encode this same CDR3. This sequence joins TRBV30 and TRBJ2-6, with D possibly matching TRBD1 (5 bases). Germline V lookup: CDR1 GTSNPN, CDR2 SVGIG (reference sequence). This CDR3 is built from 16 residues. This CDR3 is CAWSVPAGNGVNVLTF. Written as DNA, the CDR3 is TGTGCCTGGAGTGTACCGGCAGGGAATGGGGTCAACGTACTGACTTTC.

The chain recombines TRBV11-2 with TRBJ2-7, with D maybe TRBD1 (5 bases). The V end was cut by 2 bases, the J end by 6 bases, with 14 bases between. This CDR3 contains 14 residues. CDR1 is SGHAT, CDR2 FQNNGV, per germline. In DNA form, the CDR3 reads TGTGCCAGCAGCTTAAGCCAGGGTCCCTTCGAGCAGTACTTC. The encoded protein is CASSLSQGPFEQYF. The whole variable domain, remainder taken from reference TRBV11-2 and TRBJ2-7, is EAGVAQSPRYKIIEKRQSVAFWCNPISGHATLYWYQQILGQGPKLLIQFQNNGVVDDSQLPKDRFSAERLKGVDSTLKIQPAKLEDSAVYLCASSLSQGPFEQYFGPGTRLTVT.